The clone carrying this T cell receptor beta chain was observed a handful of times. The antigen remains undetermined. Both TRBC1 and TRBC2 were covered by a beta constant-region primer of two equimolar oligonucleotides. Ligated cDNA was amplified by four rounds of PCR with nested alpha and beta constant-region primers and SP2. A single record per CDR3 protein comes from TCRdb applying MiXCR to the UMI-ligation and nested PCR reads. The sample records around 93,000 distinct CDR3 sequences, over 9% being singletons. Four subsets defined by CD45RA and CD27 were sorted after CD3, CD4, CD8 and live/dead staining. The entry originates in a study of naive and memory T cell subsets. General observations from the study: Naive repertoires, especially CD8, held a few larger clonotypes, possibly memory cells re-expressing CD45RA. Over 85% of naive TCR sequences appeared only once, unlike memory subsets.

The germline V gene encodes CDR1 SQVTM and CDR2 ANQGSEA. Trimming cost V 6 bases and J 8 bases, with 10 bases left between them. The CDR3 spans 10 residues. The chain uses TRBV29-1 and TRBJ1-1, with D unclear. Specimen: naive CD4+ T cells from blood. The clonotype was recovered from a human donor in good health. DNA for the CDR3: TGCAGCGTCCTCCATCTGGAAGCTTTCTTT. This translates into CSVLHLEAFF.